This TCR beta chain came from a study of Ad26.COV2.S vaccination and SARS-CoV-2 variants. Study details: Ad26.COV2.S, an intramuscular injection, was given once or twice 56 days apart. Findings of the study overall: Substantial breadth was reportedly displayed by spike-specific CD8+ and CD4+ T cell responses after vaccination. Placebo and vaccine recipients had non-spike TCR breadth that was similar.

Only in-frame clones appear in the TCRdb table, and some are missing; sequencing was by immunoSEQ multiplex PCR. The sample holds about 410,000 clones, about 85% seen once. Worth noting for this clone: Antigen specificity is unknown. Other DNA sequences in the sample encode the same CDR3.

Treatment specified: over 15 received Ad26.COV2.S at low or high dose, single or two shots; several received placebo; per-sample allocation not given. Sample collection was performed on day 63 after the first vaccine or placebo injection. The CDR3 has 11 amino acids. Trimming took off 0 bases at V and 8 bases at J, with 7 bases between the two ends. Germline assignment: CDR1 GTSNPN and CDR2 SVGIG (reference sequence). The TCR sequence derives from a person aged 18-65 years who received the Ad26.COV2.S COVID-19 vaccine or a placebo. J is TRBJ1-1 and V is TRBV30; maybe TRBD1 (6 bases). The specimen comprised peripheral blood, sampled in a trial of Ad26.COV2.S vaccine versus placebo. DNA of the CDR3: TGTGCCTGGAGTGTACAGGGAGAAGCTTTCTTT. Translation: CAWSVQGEAFF.